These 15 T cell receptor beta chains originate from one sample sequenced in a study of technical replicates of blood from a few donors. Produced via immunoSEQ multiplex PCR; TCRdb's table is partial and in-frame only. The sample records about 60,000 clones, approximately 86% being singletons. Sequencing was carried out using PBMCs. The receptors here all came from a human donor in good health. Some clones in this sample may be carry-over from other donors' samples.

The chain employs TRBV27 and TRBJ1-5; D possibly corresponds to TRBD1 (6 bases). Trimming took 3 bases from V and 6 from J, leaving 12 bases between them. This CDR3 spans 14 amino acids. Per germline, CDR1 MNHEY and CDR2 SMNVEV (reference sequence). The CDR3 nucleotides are TGTGCCAGCAGTTTGCAGGGGCTCGGTCAGCCCCAGCATTTT. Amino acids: CASSLQGLGQPQHF.

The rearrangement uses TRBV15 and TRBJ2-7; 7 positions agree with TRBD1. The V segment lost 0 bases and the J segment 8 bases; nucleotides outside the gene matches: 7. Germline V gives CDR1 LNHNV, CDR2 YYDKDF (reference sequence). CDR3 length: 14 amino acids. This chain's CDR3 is CATSRDQQGSQQYF. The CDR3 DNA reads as TGTGCCACCAGCAGAGATCAACAGGGGAGTCAGCAGTACTTC. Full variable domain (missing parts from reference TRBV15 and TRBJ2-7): DAMVIQNPRYQVTQFGKPVTLSCSQTLNHNVMYWYQQKSSQAPKLLFHYYDKDFNNEADTPDNFQSRRPNTSFCFLDIRSPGLGDTAMYLCATSRDQQGSQQYFGPGTRLTVT.

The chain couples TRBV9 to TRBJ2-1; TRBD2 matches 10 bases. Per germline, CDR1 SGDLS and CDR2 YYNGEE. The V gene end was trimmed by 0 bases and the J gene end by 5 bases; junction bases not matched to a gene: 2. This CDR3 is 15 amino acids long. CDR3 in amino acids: CASSVGLAGDNEQFF. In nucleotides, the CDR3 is TGTGCCAGCAGCGTAGGTCTAGCGGGGGACAATGAGCAGTTCTTC.

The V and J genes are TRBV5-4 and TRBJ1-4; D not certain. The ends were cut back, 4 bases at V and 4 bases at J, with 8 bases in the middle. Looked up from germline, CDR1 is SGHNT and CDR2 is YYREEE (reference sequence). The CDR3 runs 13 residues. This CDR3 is CASSPGGNEKLFF. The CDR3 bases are TGTGCCAGCAGCCCGGGAGGTAATGAAAAACTGTTTTTT.

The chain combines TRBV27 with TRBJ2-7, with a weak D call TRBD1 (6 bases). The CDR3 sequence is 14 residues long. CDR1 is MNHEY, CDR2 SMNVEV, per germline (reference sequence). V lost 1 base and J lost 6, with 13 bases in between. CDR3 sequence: CASSLLGGFAEQYF. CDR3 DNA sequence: TGTGCCAGCAGTTTATTAGGGGGTTTCGCCGAGCAGTACTTC.

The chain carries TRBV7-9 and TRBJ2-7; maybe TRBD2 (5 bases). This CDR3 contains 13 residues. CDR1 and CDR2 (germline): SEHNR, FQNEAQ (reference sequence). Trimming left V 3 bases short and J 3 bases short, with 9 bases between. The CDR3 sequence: CASSFDGVYEQYF. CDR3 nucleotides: TGTGCCAGCAGCTTCGACGGGGTCTACGAGCAGTACTTC. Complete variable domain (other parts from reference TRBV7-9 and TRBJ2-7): DTGVSQNPRHKITKRGQNVTFRCDPISEHNRLYWYRQTLGQGPEFLTYFQNEAQLEKSRLLSDRFSAERPKGSFSTLEIQRTEQGDSAMYLCASSFDGVYEQYFGPGTRLTVT.

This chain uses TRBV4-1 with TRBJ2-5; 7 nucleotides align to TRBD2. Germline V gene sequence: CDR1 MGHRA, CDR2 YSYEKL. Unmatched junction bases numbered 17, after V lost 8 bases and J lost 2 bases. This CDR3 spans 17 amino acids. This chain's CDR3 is CASGSPRVAGDQETQYF. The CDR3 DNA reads TGCGCCAGCGGATCCCCGCGGGTGGCGGGAGATCAAGAGACCCAGTACTTC.

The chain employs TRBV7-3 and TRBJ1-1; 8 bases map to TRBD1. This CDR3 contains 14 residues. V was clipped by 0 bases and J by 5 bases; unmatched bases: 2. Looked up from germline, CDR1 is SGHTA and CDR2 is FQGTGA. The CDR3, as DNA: TGTGCCAGCAGCTTAACCGACAGGGGAACTGAAGCTTTCTTT. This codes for CASSLTDRGTEAFF.

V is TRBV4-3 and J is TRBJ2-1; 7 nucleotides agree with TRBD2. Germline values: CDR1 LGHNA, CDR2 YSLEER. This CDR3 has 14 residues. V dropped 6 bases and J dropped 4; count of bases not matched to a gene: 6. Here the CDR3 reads CASSNGGGYNEQFF. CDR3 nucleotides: TGCGCCAGCAGTAATGGGGGGGGATACAATGAGCAGTTCTTC.

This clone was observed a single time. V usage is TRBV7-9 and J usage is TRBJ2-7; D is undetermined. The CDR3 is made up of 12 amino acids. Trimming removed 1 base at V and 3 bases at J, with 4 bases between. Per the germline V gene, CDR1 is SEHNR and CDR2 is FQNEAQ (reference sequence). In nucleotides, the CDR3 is TGTGCCAGCAGCTTAGAGAGCTACGAGCAGTACTTC. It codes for CASSLESYEQYF.

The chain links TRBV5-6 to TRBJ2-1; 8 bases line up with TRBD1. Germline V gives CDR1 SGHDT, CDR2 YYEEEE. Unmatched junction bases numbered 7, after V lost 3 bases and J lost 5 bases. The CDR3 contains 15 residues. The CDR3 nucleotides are TGTGCCAGCAGCTATGGGGCAGGGGGCCACAATGAGCAGTTCTTC. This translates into CASSYGAGGHNEQFF. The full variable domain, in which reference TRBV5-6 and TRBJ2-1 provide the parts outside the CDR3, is DAGVTQSPTHLIKTRGQQVTLRCSPKSGHDTVSWYQQALGQGPQFIFQYYEEEERQRGNFPDRFSGHQFPNYSSELNVNALLLGDSALYLCASSYGAGGHNEQFFGPGTRLTVL.

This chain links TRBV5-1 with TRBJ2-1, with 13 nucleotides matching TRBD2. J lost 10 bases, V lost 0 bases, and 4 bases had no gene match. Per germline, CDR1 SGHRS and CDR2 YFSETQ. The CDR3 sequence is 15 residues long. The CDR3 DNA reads TGCGCCAGCAGCTTGGGACTAGCGGGAGGTGGAGAGCAGTTCTTC. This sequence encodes CASSLGLAGGGEQFF.

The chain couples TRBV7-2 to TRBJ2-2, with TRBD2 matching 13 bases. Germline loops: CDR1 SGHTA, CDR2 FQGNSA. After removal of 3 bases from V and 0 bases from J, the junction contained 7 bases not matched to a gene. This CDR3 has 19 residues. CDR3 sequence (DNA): TGTGCCAGCAGCTTTAGACTAGCGGGGGGCCGCGCGAACACCGGGGAGCTGTTTTTT. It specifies CASSFRLAGGRANTGELFF.

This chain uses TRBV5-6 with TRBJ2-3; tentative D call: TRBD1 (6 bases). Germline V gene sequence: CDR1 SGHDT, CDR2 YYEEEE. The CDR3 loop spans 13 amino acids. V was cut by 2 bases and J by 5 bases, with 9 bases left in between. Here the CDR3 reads CASSLPGVDTQYF. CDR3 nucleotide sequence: TGTGCCAGCAGCTTACCAGGGGTAGATACGCAGTATTTT.

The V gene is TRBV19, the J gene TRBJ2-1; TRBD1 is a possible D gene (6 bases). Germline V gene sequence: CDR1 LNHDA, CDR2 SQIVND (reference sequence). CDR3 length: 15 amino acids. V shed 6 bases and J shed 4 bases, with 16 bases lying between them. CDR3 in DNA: TGTGCCAGTAGAACCGGGACACTGGGGTACAATGAGCAGTTCTTC. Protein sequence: CASRTGTLGYNEQFF.